Listed below are T cell receptor beta chains from one sample, sequenced in a study of shared clonotypes between healthy human individuals. Sequencing used immunoSEQ multiplex PCR; TCRdb keeps in-frame clones, though not all of them. The sample lists a few million clones; around 94% were seen once. Sequencing was done on a sample of naive CD4+ T cells sorted from blood. Receptors were obtained from a man aged 18 to 30 in good health. The CDR3 runs from the conserved cysteine through the conserved F or W. The D gene is left open where the match is weak. Size is stated for part of the rows, as once, few or many counts, or as a class when the clone is expanded.

>TRBJ1-3|TRBV5-1|15|-|-
CASSFLGTTGNTIYF
TGCGCCAGCAGCTTTTTAGGGACAACTGGAAACACCATATATTTT
>TRBJ2-7|TRBV25-1|14|-|-
CASSGLGGPYEQYF
TGTGCCAGCAGTGGCTTGGGGGGTCCCTACGAGCAGTACTTC
>TRBJ1-1|TRBV6-5|13|-|-
CASSYARNTEAFF
TGTGCCAGCAGTTACGCCAGGAACACTGAAGCTTTCTTT
>TRBJ2-7|TRBV5-1|13|-|TRBD1
CASSPGQGGEQYF
TGCGCCAGCAGCCCGGGACAGGGCGGCGAGCAGTACTTC
>TRBJ2-5|TRBV10-1|18|-|-
CASVPESLRELTEETQYF
TGCGCCAGCGTCCCCGAGTCCCTCCGGGAGTTAACGGAAGAGACCCAGTACTTC
>TRBJ2-7|TRBV6-5|15|-|TRBD2
CASSYQASGSGEQYF
TGTGCCAGCAGTTATCAGGCTAGCGGGAGTGGCGAGCAGTACTTC
>TRBJ1-1|TRBV7-9|15|-|-
CASSERGVENTEAFF
TGTGCCAGCAGCGAAAGGGGGGTGGAGAACACTGAAGCTTTCTTT
>TRBJ2-1|TRBV5-4|14|-|TRBD2
CASSLQLAKDEQFF
TGTGCCAGCAGCTTGCAACTAGCGAAGGATGAGCAGTTCTTC
>TRBJ2-5|TRBV6-1|15|-|TRBD1
CASSRRTGDPETQYF
TGTGCCAGCAGTAGACGGACAGGGGATCCAGAGACCCAGTACTTC
>TRBJ2-1|TRBV7-2|15|-|TRBD1
CASSTGQGGYNEQFF
TGTGCCAGCAGTACCGGACAGGGGGGCTACAATGAGCAGTTCTTC
>TRBJ2-6|TRBV6-1|15|-|-
CASSEALTGANVLTF
TGTGCCAGCAGTGAAGCGCTTACTGGGGCCAACGTCCTGACTTTC
>TRBJ2-7|TRBV30|13|-|-
CAWSRDRSYEQYF
TGTGCCTGGAGTAGGGACCGCTCCTACGAGCAGTACTTC
>TRBJ1-3|TRBV6-5|15|-|TRBD1
CASSKGAHSGNTIYF
TGTGCCAGCAGTAAGGGGGCCCACTCTGGAAACACCATATATTTT
>TRBJ2-7|TRBV11-2|16|-|TRBD2
CASSLGGLAATYEQYF
TGTGCCAGCAGCTTAGGAGGACTAGCGGCTACCTACGAGCAGTACTTC
>TRBJ2-7|TRBV28|13|-|TRBD1
CASSWDSYYEQYF
TGTGCCAGCAGTTGGGACAGTTACTACGAGCAGTACTTC
>TRBJ2-7|TRBV18|15|-|TRBD1
CASQGQGIGAYEQYF
TGTGCCAGCCAAGGACAGGGGATAGGGGCCTACGAGCAGTACTTC
>TRBJ2-7|TRBV7-9|13|-|-
CASSFQDRYEQYF
TGTGCCAGCAGCTTTCAAGATCGCTACGAGCAGTACTTC
>TRBJ2-5|TRBV5-6|13|-|-
CASSLTAKETQYF
TGTGCCAGCAGCTTGACAGCAAAAGAGACCCAGTACTTC
>TRBJ2-7|TRBV6-1|15|once|TRBD1
CASSEVGGLNYEQYF
TGTGCCAGCAGTGAAGTAGGGGGCCTAAACTACGAGCAGTACTTC
>TRBJ1-2|TRBV9|16|-|-
CASSTPRRGGGYGYTF
TGTGCCAGCAGCACTCCACGCCGGGGGGGTGGCTATGGCTACACCTTC
>TRBJ2-1|TRBV7-9|15|-|TRBD2
CASSLSGGPGNEQFF
TGTGCCAGCAGCTTGTCGGGAGGGCCGGGGAATGAGCAGTTCTTC
>TRBJ2-7|TRBV19|15|-|TRBD1
CASSIEPGQGYEQYF
TGTGCCAGTAGTATAGAACCGGGACAGGGCTACGAGCAGTACTTC